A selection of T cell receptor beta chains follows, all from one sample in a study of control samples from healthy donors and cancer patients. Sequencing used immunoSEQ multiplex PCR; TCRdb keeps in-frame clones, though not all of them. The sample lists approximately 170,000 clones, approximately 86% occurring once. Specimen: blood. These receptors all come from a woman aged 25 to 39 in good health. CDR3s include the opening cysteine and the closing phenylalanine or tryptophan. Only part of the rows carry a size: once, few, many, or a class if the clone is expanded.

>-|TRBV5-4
CASSLDGTSGGVIYNEQFF
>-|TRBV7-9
CASTPPGTVSTDTQYF
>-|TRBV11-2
CASSPGTSPSEQYF
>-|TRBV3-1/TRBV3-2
CASSQGLTLGTGELFF
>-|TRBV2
CASNCNCHSNQPQHF
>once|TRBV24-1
CATSDLSGVGGYTF
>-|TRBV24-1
CATSDLTGPGELFF
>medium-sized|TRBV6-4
CASSDSGYNTGELFF
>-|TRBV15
CASRDTDTAETQYF
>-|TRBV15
CATSRDLATPFYGYTF
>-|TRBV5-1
CASSRGTRGQHTGELFF
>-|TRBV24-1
CATSGQQETQYF
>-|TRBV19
CASSMVAGGDTQYF
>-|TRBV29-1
CSVDVRTGRQFF
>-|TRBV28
CASSLLASGTGELFF
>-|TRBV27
CASSLTASSSYEQYF
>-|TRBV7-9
CASSSQVGDSGRAHEQFF
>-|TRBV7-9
CASRRGGEQFF
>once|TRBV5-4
CASSSTHYNSPLHF
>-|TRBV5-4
CASRDGLSAPGELFF
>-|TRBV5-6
CASSDDRVRYEQYF
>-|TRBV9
CASSVAPTVYNEQFF
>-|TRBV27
CASSHTLGKRNNEQFF
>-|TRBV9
CASSPVSGGHTSTDTQYF
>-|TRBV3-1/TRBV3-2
CASSPVRGILAYEQYF
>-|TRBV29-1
CSVEQGSGGYNEQFF
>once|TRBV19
CASKRTGLSNQPQHF
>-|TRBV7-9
CASSAGRGTRNTEAFF
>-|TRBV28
CASSDRENYGYTF
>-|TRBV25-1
CASSDLGAAGEQYF
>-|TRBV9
CASSVEGWGGYTF
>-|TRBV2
CASSPSAGGPTGELFF
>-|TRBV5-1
CASSFEGSYEQYF
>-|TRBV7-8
CASSFTRQGTSYEQYF
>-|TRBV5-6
CASSSTTGWTGELFF
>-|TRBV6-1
CASSGNRDSEERCNQPQHF
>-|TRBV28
CASSLLTNQPQHF
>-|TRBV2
CASSDGKYTGELFF